This TCR beta chain stems from a study of blood T cell repertoires in COVID-19. Trimming removed 5 bases at V and 7 bases at J, with 8 bases between. CDR3 size: 11 residues. In germline, CDR1 is SQVTM, CDR2 ANQGSEA. The table came from immunoSEQ multiplex PCR; TCRdb's copy has only in-frame clones and leaves some out. Of about 290,000 clones in the sample, around four fifths were seen once. The sequence was obtained from a woman in her forties or fifties with active or convalescent COVID-19. Specimen: peripheral blood. The gene calls are TRBV29-1 and TRBJ2-2; possibly TRBD1 for D (6 bases). CDR3 sequence reads: CSVRGGGELFF. The CDR3 DNA reads as TGCAGCGTTCGAGGGGGCGGGGAGCTGTTTTTT.